The clone carrying this T cell receptor beta chain was observed a few times. The source of the sample is a study of blood T cell repertoires in COVID-19. Study information: There were acute and convalescent COVID-19 samples, and they came from the United States, Italy and Spain. The cDNA or gDNA used as material had been derived from T cells, B-cell-depleted T cells, or PBMCs.

In the source study's methods: From reference gene primer amplification, estimates of nucleated cell counts were derived. TCRdb's copy holds only in-frame clones and misses some; the assay was immunoSEQ multiplex PCR. V and J calls and clone size follow that table, whereas D and trimming were derived from the DNA. The sample lists about 230,000 clones; 80% to 85% were seen once. Sequenced material: peripheral blood. This receptor was identified in a man in his forties with acute or convalescent COVID-19.

The CDR3 spells CASSITGGQTSSYEQYF. The CDR3 nucleotides are TGTGCCAGCAGCATTACAGGGGGCCAGACCTCATCCTACGAGCAGTACTTC. V and J are TRBV7-2 and TRBJ2-7; TRBD1 agrees at 9 bases. After removal of 5 bases from V and 1 base from J, the junction contained 12 bases not matched to a gene. This CDR3 comprises 17 residues. Germline V lookup: CDR1 SGHTA, CDR2 FQGNSA. The full variable domain, completed using reference TRBV7-2 and TRBJ2-7, is GAGVSQSPSNKVTEKGKDVELRCDPISGHTALYWYRQSLGQGLEFLIYFQGNSAPDKSGLPSDRFSAERTGGSVSTLTIQRTQQEDSAVYLCASSITGGQTSSYEQYFGPGTRLTVT.